This entry lists 9 T cell receptor beta chains sequenced from one sample in a study of early T cells in non-severe SARS-CoV-2 infection. TCRdb redid the calling of the 5' RACE reads with MiXCR, one entry per CDR3 protein. Of about 80,000 distinct CDR3 sequences detected, about 12% appear once; the ten largest clones hold about 16%. Here the sequenced sample was whole blood, taken at baseline. The origin of the receptors is an adult who was a healthcare worker with PCR-confirmed SARS-CoV-2 infection or an uninfected control (not recorded which). The donor label of this sample is uncertain.

The CDR3 region is CASSYSGLEQYF. The CDR3 nucleotides are TGTGCCAGCAGTTACTCAGGGTTGGAGCAGTACTTC. The chain combines TRBV27 with TRBJ2-7; D may be TRBD1 (5 bases). The germline CDR1 and CDR2 sequences are MNHEY and SMNVEV (reference sequence). The V end lost 4 bases, the J end lost 7 bases, and 11 bases lay between the germline ends. The CDR3 is made up of 12 amino acids.

This clonotype was counted only a few times. The V gene is TRBV29-1, the J gene TRBJ1-2, with D possibly being TRBD1 (5 bases). The V gene's germline CDR1 is SQVTM and CDR2 ANQGSEA. The CDR3 has 13 amino acids. The V end lost 3 bases, the J end lost 4 bases, and 12 bases lay between the germline ends. CDR3 sequence: CSVDYSGPYGYTF. The CDR3 DNA is TGCAGCGTTGACTATTCAGGGCCCTATGGCTACACCTTC.

This clonotype was observed many times. This chain joins TRBV12-3 or TRBV12-4 and TRBJ1-6; TRBD1 is a possible D gene (5 bases). With 5 bases removed from V and 14 bases from J, the gap between germline ends came to 16 bases. The CDR3 runs to 13 residues. Here the CDR3 reads CASSQTGDLTLHF. The CDR3 DNA reads as TGTGCCAGCAGTCAAACTGGGGACCTCACCCTCCACTTT.

This chain joins TRBV12-3 or TRBV12-4 and TRBJ1-5; D gene uncertain. This CDR3 is 14 amino acids long. V lost 3 bases to trimming and J lost 3 bases, with 9 bases between them. The CDR3 DNA reads TGTGCCAGCAGTTTGAACAGCTTCAATCAGCCCCAGCATTTT. It yields the protein CASSLNSFNQPQHF.

This clonotype was seen a handful of times. The chain couples TRBV29-1 to TRBJ2-7; no clear D. This CDR3 region has 13 residues. Trimming stripped 4 bases from V and 2 bases from J, with 12 bases between. CDR1 is SQVTM and CDR2 is ANQGSEA in the germline V gene. This CDR3 reads CSVVGNFAYEQYF. For the CDR3, the DNA is TGCAGCGTTGTCGGTAATTTTGCCTACGAGCAGTACTTC.

The CDR3 protein is CASSGIAGADTQYF. CDR3 sequence (DNA): TGTGCCAGCAGTGGGATAGCGGGTGCAGATACGCAGTATTTT. The chain recombines TRBV27 with TRBJ2-3; 7 positions match TRBD2. The trim removed 5 bases at V and 4 bases at J, leaving 6 bases unmatched. This CDR3 comprises 14 residues. Germline values: CDR1 MNHEY, CDR2 SMNVEV (reference sequence).

The gene calls are TRBV14 and TRBJ2-5; D call uncertain. Germline V lookup: CDR1 SGHDN, CDR2 FVKESK. CDR3 size: 12 residues. Trimming removed 1 base at V and 4 bases at J, with 4 bases between. CDR3 bases: TGTGCCAGCAGCCAAGGAAGAGAGACCCAGTACTTC. It codes for CASSQGRETQYF.

CDR3 DNA sequence: TGTGCCAGCAGCTTGTGGAAGGGGGCGAACACCGGGGAGCTGTTTTTT. This sequence encodes CASSLWKGANTGELFF. V is TRBV5-4 and J is TRBJ2-2; TRBD1 is a possible D gene (6 bases). Germline CDR1 is SGHNT and CDR2 is YYREEE (reference sequence). V was clipped by 1 base and J by 0 bases, with 10 bases between them. The CDR3 loop spans 16 amino acids.

In this sample, this clonotype turned up many times. The rearrangement uses TRBV20-1 and TRBJ2-7; TRBD2 matches at 10 bases. J gave up 9 bases and V 2 bases, and 7 bases lay outside the gene matches. The CDR3 covers 13 residues. Germline V gives CDR1 DFQATT, CDR2 SNEGSKA (reference sequence). In DNA, the CDR3 is TGCAGTGCTAGATCGTCAGCGGGGGGGTTGCAGTACTTC. Encoded protein: CSARSSAGGLQYF.